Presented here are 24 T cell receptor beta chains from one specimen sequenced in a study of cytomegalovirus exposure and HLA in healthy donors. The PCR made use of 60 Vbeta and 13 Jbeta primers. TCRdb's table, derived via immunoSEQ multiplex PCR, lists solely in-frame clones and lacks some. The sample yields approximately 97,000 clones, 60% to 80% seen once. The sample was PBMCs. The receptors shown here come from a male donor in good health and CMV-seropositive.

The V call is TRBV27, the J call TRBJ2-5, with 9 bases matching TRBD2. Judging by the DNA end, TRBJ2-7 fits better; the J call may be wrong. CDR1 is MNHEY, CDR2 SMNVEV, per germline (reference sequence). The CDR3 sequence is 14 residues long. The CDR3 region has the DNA TGTGCCAGCAGGGCTAGCGGGGTACCTTACGAGCAGTACTTC. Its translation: CASRASGVPYEQYF.

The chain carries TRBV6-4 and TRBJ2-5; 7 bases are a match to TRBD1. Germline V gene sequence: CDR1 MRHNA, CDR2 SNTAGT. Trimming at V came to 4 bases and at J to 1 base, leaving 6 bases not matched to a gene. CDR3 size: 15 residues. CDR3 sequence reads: CASSATGTVQETQYF. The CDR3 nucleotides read TGTGCCAGCAGTGCCACCGGGACAGTCCAAGAGACCCAGTACTTC.

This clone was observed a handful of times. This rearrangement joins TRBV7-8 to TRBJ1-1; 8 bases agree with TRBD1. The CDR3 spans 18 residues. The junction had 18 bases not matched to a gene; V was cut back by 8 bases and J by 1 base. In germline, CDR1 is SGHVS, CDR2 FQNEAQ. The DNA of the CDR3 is TGTGCCAGCGGGGACGACGTCCCGGGACAGGTTCAGAACACTGAAGCTTTCTTT. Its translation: CASGDDVPGQVQNTEAFF.

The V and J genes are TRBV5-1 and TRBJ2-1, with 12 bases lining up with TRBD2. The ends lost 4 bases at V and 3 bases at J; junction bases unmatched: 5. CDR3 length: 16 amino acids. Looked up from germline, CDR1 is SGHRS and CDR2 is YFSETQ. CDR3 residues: CASSPLTSGSYNEQFF. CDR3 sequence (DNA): TGCGCCAGCAGCCCCTTGACTAGCGGGAGCTACAATGAGCAGTTCTTC. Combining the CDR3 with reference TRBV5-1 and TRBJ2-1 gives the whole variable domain KAGVTQTPRYLIKTRGQQVTLSCSPISGHRSVSWYQQTPGQGLQFLFEYFSETQRNKGNFPGRFSGRQFSNSRSEMNVSTLELGDSALYLCASSPLTSGSYNEQFFGPGTRLTVL.

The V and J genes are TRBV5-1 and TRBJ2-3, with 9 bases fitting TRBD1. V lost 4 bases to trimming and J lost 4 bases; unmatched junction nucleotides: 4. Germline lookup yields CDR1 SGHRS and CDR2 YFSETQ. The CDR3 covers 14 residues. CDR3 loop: CASSAGQGPDTQYF. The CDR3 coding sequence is TGCGCCAGCAGCGCGGGACAGGGACCAGATACGCAGTATTTT.

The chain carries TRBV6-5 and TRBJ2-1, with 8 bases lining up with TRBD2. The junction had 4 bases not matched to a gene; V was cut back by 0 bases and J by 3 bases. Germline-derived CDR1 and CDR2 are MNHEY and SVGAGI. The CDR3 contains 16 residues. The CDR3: CASSYSGLAGYNEQFF. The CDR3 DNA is TGTGCCAGCAGTTACTCTGGGCTAGCGGGCTACAATGAGCAGTTCTTC.

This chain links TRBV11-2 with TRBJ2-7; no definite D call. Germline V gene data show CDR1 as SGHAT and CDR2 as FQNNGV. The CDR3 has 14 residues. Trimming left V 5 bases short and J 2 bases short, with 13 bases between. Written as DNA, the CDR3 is TGTGCCAGCAGCCAAGGCGGCTACACCTACGAGCAGTACTTC. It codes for CASSQGGYTYEQYF.

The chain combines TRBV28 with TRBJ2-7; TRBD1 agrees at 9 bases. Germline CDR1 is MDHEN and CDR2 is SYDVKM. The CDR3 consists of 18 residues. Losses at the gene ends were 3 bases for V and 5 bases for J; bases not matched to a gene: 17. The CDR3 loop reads CASSFVVAGTGFINEQYF. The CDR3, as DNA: TGTGCCAGCAGTTTTGTCGTTGCCGGGACAGGGTTTATCAACGAGCAGTACTTC.

CDR3 residues: CASSPGTGAEKLFF. CDR3 DNA sequence: TGCGCCAGCAGCCCGGGGACAGGGGCAGAAAAACTGTTTTTT. V is TRBV5-1 and J is TRBJ1-4; 10 nucleotides align to TRBD1. Germline CDR1 SGHRS, CDR2 YFSETQ. This CDR3 region has 14 residues. Trimming at V came to 4 bases and at J to 8 bases, leaving 5 bases not matched to a gene.

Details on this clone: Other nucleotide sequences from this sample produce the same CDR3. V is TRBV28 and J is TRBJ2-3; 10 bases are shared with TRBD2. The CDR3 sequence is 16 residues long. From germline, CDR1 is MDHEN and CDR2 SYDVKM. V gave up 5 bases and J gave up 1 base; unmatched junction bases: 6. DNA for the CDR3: TGTGCCAGCAGTCCGATAGCGGGAGGCGGCACAGATACGCAGTATTTT. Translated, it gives CASSPIAGGGTDTQYF.

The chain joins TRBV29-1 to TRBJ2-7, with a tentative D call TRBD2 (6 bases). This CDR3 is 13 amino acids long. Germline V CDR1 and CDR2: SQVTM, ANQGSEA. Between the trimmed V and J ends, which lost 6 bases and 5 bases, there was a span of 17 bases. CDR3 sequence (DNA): TGCAGCGTGACACCCCAGGGAGGCAACGAGCAGTACTTC. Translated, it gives CSVTPQGGNEQYF.

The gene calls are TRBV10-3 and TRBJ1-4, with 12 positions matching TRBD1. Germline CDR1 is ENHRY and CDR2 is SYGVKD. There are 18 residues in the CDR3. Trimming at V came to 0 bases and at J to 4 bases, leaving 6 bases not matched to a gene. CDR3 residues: CAISESGTGGAYNEKLFF. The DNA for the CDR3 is TGTGCCATCAGTGAGTCGGGGACAGGGGGCGCCTATAATGAAAAACTGTTTTTT.

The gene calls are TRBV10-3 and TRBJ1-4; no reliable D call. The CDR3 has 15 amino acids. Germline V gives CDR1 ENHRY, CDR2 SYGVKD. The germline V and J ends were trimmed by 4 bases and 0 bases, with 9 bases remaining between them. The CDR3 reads CAISVDWATNEKLFF. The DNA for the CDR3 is TGTGCCATCAGTGTGGACTGGGCAACTAATGAAAAACTGTTTTTT.

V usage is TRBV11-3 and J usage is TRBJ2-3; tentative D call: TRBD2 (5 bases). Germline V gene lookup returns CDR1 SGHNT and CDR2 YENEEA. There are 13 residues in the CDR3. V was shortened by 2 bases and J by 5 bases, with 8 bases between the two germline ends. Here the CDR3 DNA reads TGTGCCAGCAGCTTACGGGGTGGAGATACGCAGTATTTT. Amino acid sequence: CASSLRGGDTQYF. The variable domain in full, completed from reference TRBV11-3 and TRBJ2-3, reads EAGVVQSPRYKIIEKKQPVAFWCNPISGHNTLYWYLQNLGQGPELLIRYENEEAVDDSQLPKDRFSAERLKGVDSTLKIQPAELGDSAVYLCASSLRGGDTQYFGPGTRLTVL.

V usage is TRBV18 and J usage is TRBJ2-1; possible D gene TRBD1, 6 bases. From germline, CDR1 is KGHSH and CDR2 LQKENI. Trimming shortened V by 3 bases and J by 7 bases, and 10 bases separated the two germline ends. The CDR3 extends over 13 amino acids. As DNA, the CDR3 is TGTGCCAGCTCACCGCAGGGGAAAAATGAGCAGTTCTTC. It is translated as CASSPQGKNEQFF.

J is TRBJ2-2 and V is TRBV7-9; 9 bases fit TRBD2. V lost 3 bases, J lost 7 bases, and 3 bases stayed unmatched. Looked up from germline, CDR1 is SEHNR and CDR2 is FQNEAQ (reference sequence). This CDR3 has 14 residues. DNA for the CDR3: TGTGCCAGCAGCTTGAGCGGGAGGCACGGGGAGCTGTTTTTT. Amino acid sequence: CASSLSGRHGELFF. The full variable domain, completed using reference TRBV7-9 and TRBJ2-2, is DTGVSQNPRHKITKRGQNVTFRCDPISEHNRLYWYRQTLGQGPEFLTYFQNEAQLEKSRLLSDRFSAERPKGSFSTLEIQRTEQGDSAMYLCASSLSGRHGELFFGEGSRLTVL.

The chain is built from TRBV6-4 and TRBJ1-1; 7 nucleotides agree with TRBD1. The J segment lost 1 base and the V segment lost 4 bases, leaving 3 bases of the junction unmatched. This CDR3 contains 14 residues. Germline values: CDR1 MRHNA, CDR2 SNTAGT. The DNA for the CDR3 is TGTGCCAGCAGTGCCTCAGGGGGGAACACTGAAGCTTTCTTT. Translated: CASSASGGNTEAFF.

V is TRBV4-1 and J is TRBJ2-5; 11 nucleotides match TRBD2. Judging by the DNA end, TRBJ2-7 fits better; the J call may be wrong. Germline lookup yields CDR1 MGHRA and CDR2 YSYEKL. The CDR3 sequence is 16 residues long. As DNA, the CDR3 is TGCGCCAGCAGCCATTACGGACTAGCGGGTCTCTACGAGCAGTACTTC. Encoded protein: CASSHYGLAGLYEQYF.

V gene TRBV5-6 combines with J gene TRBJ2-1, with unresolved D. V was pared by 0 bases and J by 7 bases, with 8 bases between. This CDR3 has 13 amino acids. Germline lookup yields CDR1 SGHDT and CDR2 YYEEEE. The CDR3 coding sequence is TGTGCCAGCAGCTTGGGACGGCGGAATGAGCAGTTCTTC. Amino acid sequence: CASSLGRRNEQFF.

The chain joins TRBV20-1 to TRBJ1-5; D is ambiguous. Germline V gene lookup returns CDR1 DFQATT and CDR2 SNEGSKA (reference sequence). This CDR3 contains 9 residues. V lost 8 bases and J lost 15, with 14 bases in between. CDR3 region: CSSGTPGHF. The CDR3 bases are TGCAGTTCCGGAACCCCGGGGCATTTT.

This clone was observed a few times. For the CDR3, the DNA is TGCGCCAGCAGCTTGGGGACTAGTTCGGGCGAGCAGTACTTC. Its translation: CASSLGTSSGEQYF. The chain carries TRBV5-1 and TRBJ2-7; 7 bases are a match to TRBD2. CDR1 and CDR2 from the germline V gene are SGHRS and YFSETQ. CDR3 length: 14 amino acids. With V trimmed by 0 bases and J by 6 bases, 6 bases remained unmatched.

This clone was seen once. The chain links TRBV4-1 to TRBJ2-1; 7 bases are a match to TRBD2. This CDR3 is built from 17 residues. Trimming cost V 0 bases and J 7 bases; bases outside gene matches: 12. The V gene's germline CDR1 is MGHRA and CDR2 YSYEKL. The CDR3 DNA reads TGCGCCAGCAGCCAAGATGGGCTAGCGGACGTTTGGAATGAGCAGTTCTTC. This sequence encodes CASSQDGLADVWNEQFF.

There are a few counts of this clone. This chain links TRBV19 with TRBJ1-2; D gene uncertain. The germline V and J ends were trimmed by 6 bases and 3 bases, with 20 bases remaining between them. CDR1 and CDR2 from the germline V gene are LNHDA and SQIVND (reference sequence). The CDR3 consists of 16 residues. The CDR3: CASRRAGRFNDYGYTF. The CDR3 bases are TGTGCCAGTAGGAGGGCCGGACGGTTTAACGACTATGGCTACACCTTC. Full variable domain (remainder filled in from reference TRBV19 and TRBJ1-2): DGGITQSPKYLFRKEGQNVTLSCEQNLNHDAMYWYRQDPGQGLRLIYYSQIVNDFQKGDIAEGYSVSREKKESFPLTVTSAQKNPTAFYLCASRRAGRFNDYGYTFGSGTRLTVV.

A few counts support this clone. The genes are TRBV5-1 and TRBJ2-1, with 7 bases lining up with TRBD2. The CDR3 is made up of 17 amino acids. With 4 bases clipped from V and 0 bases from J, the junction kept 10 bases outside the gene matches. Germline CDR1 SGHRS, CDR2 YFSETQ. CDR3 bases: TGCGCCAGCAGCCCCTCCGCTACTAGCGCCTCCTACAATGAGCAGTTCTTC. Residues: CASSPSATSASYNEQFF.